Listed below are T cell receptor beta chains from one sample, sequenced in a study of T cell responses to AZD1222 COVID-19 vaccine. TCRdb keeps only in-frame clones here, not all; method: immunoSEQ multiplex PCR. The sample contains about 150,000 clones, 75% to 95% of which appear only once. Sequenced material: peripheral blood, taken 28 days after the second dose of the MenACWY control vaccine. These receptors all come from an adult who received the MenACWY meningococcal vaccine as a control. CDR3s include the opening cysteine and the closing phenylalanine or tryptophan. The D gene is left open where the match is weak. A row's size may be missing; if present it is once, few, many or a size class.

J,V,size,D,CDR3,DNA
TRBJ2-5,TRBV3-1/TRBV3-2,.,.,CASSQDMAVQETQYF,TGTGCCAGCAGCCAAGATATGGCAGTTCAAGAGACCCAGTACTTC
TRBJ2-3,TRBV11-1,.,.,CASSSSGWEDTQYF,TGTGCCAGCAGCTCTTCGGGGTGGGAAGATACGCAGTATTTT
TRBJ1-5,TRBV2,few,.,CASSPGTTYSNQPQHF,TGTGCCAGCAGCCCTGGGACAACCTATAGCAATCAGCCCCAGCATTTT
TRBJ1-6,TRBV25-1,.,.,CASSESGSSYNSPLHF,TGTGCCAGCAGTGAATCAGGGAGCTCCTATAATTCACCCCTCCACTTT
TRBJ1-2,TRBV9,.,.,CASSSSTENYGYTF,TGTGCCAGCAGCTCCTCCACAGAGAACTATGGCTACACCTTC
TRBJ1-6,TRBV7-3,.,.,CASSPQGFNSPLHF,TGTGCCAGCAGCCCACAGGGATTCAATTCACCCCTCCACTTT
TRBJ1-5,TRBV18,.,TRBD1,CASSPGTGDQPQHF,TGTGCCAGCTCACCCGGGACAGGGGATCAGCCCCAGCATTTT
TRBJ1-5,TRBV6-4,.,.,CASSESGGNQPQHF,TGTGCCAGCAGTGAATCGGGGGGCAATCAGCCCCAGCATTTT
TRBJ2-3,TRBV11-2,.,TRBD2,CASSLDLLAGARDTQYF,TGTGCCAGCAGCTTAGATCTACTAGCGGGAGCAAGGGATACGCAGTATTTT
TRBJ2-3,TRBV12-5,.,TRBD2,CASGLWRASGSWSTDTQYF,TGTGCTAGTGGCCTCTGGAGGGCTAGCGGGAGTTGGAGTACAGATACGCAGTATTTT
TRBJ2-1,TRBV28,.,.,CASSLVVGEQFF,TGTGCCAGCAGTTTAGTAGTAGGTGAGCAGTTCTTC
TRBJ1-4,TRBV5-6,.,.,CASSLRGWRTNEKLFF,TGTGCCAGCAGCTTGAGGGGGTGGAGAACTAATGAAAAACTGTTTTTT
TRBJ1-1,TRBV25-1,.,.,CASSEPGDTEAFF,TGTGCCAGCAGTGAACCAGGGGACACTGAAGCTTTCTTT
TRBJ1-2,TRBV28,.,TRBD1,CASRRGGEGTGGGYTF,TGTGCCAGCCGCCGGGGGGGCGAAGGGACAGGGGGTGGCTACACCTTC
TRBJ2-5,TRBV3-1/TRBV3-2,.,.,CASSQSETQYF,TGTGCCAGCAGCCAATCGGAGACCCAGTACTTC
TRBJ2-3,TRBV2,.,TRBD2,CASMPLGTSGGSDTDTQYF,TGTGCCAGCATGCCCCTCGGGACTAGCGGGGGGTCTGACACAGATACGCAGTATTTT
TRBJ2-2,TRBV15,.,.,CATSRVVNTGELFF,TGTGCCACCAGCCGAGTCGTAAACACCGGGGAGCTGTTTTTT
TRBJ2-3,TRBV4-3,.,.,CASSRVSDTDTQYF,TGCGCCAGCAGCCGAGTGTCCGACACAGATACGCAGTATTTT
TRBJ1-4,TRBV10-1,.,.,CASSAFREHQEEKLFF,TGCGCCAGCAGTGCCTTCCGGGAACACCAAGAGGAAAAACTGTTTTTT
TRBJ2-1,TRBV29-1,few,.,CSVEGGAEEYNEQFF,TGCAGCGTTGAAGGGGGGGCTGAGGAATACAATGAGCAGTTCTTC
TRBJ2-3,TRBV10-1,.,.,CASSESVLPADTQYF,TGCGCCAGCAGTGAGTCGGTTTTACCGGCAGATACGCAGTATTTT
TRBJ1-5,TRBV7-2,.,TRBD1,CASSWGTGSNQPQHF,TGTGCCAGCAGCTGGGGGACAGGCAGCAATCAGCCCCAGCATTTT
TRBJ2-2,TRBV14,.,TRBD2,CASSQGLAANTGELFF,TGTGCCAGCAGCCAAGGTCTAGCGGCGAACACCGGGGAGCTGTTTTTT
TRBJ1-3,TRBV11-2,.,.,CASSLALPPGNTIYF,TGTGCCAGCAGCTTAGCTCTACCTCCTGGAAACACCATATATTTT
TRBJ1-3,TRBV2,.,TRBD1,CASSLGQAAGNTIYF,TGTGCCAGCAGCCTAGGACAGGCAGCTGGAAACACCATATATTTT
TRBJ1-1,TRBV14,.,.,CASSQRGDTEAFF,TGTGCCAGCAGCCAACGGGGGGACACTGAAGCTTTCTTT
TRBJ2-7,TRBV28,.,TRBD1,CASNPAGTGRHEQYF,TGTGCCAGCAACCCGGCCGGGACAGGGAGACACGAGCAGTACTTC
TRBJ1-6,TRBV7-2,.,.,CASSYGGRGDSPLHF,TGTGCCAGCAGCTATGGGGGCAGGGGTGATTCACCCCTCCACTTT
TRBJ2-2,TRBV2,.,.,CASKRGENTGELFF,TGTGCCAGCAAAAGGGGGGAGAACACCGGGGAGCTGTTTTTT
TRBJ2-2,TRBV6-6,once,.,CASSQPYRHAEVGELFF,TGTGCCAGCAGTCAACCCTATAGACACGCTGAGGTCGGGGAGCTGTTTTTT
TRBJ2-1,TRBV5-1,.,TRBD1,CASSDEPKTGYSNEQFF,TGCGCCAGCAGCGACGAACCGAAGACAGGGTACTCCAATGAGCAGTTCTTC
TRBJ1-5,TRBV18,.,.,CASSQSRDQPQHF,TGTGCCAGCTCACAGTCCAGGGATCAGCCCCAGCATTTT
TRBJ1-5,TRBV19,.,.,CASSYFRKGGPAGPRPQHF,TGTGCCAGTAGTTATTTTAGAAAAGGAGGCCCGGCAGGTCCGCGGCCCCAGCATTTT
TRBJ1-5,TRBV5-1,.,TRBD1,CASSLTGGGNQPQHF,TGCGCCAGCAGCTTAACAGGGGGCGGTAATCAGCCCCAGCATTTT
TRBJ2-5,TRBV7-8,.,TRBD2,CASSLARRGGLQETQYF,TGTGCCAGCAGCTTAGCCCGCCGGGGGGGCCTACAAGAGACCCAGTACTTC
TRBJ2-1,TRBV27,.,.,CATQYDPRGEQFF,TGTGCCACCCAATACGACCCCCGCGGTGAGCAGTTCTTC
TRBJ2-1,TRBV12-2,.,.,CASRPRGGGARGNEQFF,TGTGCAAGTCGCCCACGGGGTGGAGGGGCGAGGGGGAATGAGCAGTTCTTC
TRBJ2-1,TRBV18,.,TRBD2,CASSRNSGGSYNEQFF,TGTGCCAGCTCACGCAATAGCGGGGGCTCCTACAATGAGCAGTTCTTC
TRBJ2-5,TRBV19,.,TRBD2,CASSSGPSGGARQETQYF,TGTGCCAGTAGTTCGGGCCCCAGCGGGGGGGCCCGGCAAGAGACCCAGTACTTC
TRBJ1-1,TRBV27,once,TRBD1,CASSLFSWTGGNTEAFF,TGTGCCAGCAGTTTATTCTCTTGGACAGGGGGGAACACTGAAGCTTTCTTT
TRBJ2-7,TRBV6-5,.,.,CASSYSPNGAAYEQYF,TGTGCCAGCAGTTACTCGCCGAATGGAGCCGCGTACGAGCAGTACTTC
TRBJ2-7,TRBV6-8,.,.,CASRLRDNYEQYF,TGTGCCAGCAGGCTCCGGGACAACTACGAGCAGTACTTC
TRBJ2-1,TRBV19,once,TRBD2,CASIHSGGSSHNEQFF,TGTGCCAGTATTCATTCCGGCGGGAGTTCCCACAATGAGCAGTTCTTC